This section outlines one TCR beta chain sequence together with its context. This entry is derived from a study of blood T cell repertoires in COVID-19. Study at large: COVID-19 samples, acute and convalescent, were from the United States, Italy and Spain. Sources were T cells, B-cell-depleted T cells, or PBMCs; the material itself was cDNA or gDNA.

The CDR3 runs 19 residues. Germline CDR1 reads SGHDT; CDR2 reads YYEEEE. Trimming shortened V by 2 bases and J by 0 bases, and 21 bases separated the two germline ends. Original processing methods: Amplifying reference gene primers gave estimates of nucleated cell counts. The protocol was immunoSEQ multiplex PCR, while the TCRdb copy is restricted to in-frame clones and leaves out a portion. V, J and clone size derive from that table, while D and trimming were established from the DNA sequence. The profile covers 650,000 to 800,000 clones, with 85% to 90% appearing a single time and 0.2% to 0.3% taken by the ten largest.

This clonotype was obtained from a woman aged 18-35 years with acute or convalescent COVID-19. This chain joins TRBV5-6 and TRBJ1-5; D is unresolved. Material for sequencing was peripheral blood. CDR3 coding DNA: TGTGCCAGCAGCTTTTGGCTGGTTCGGGGAAACTATAGCAATCAGCCCCAGCATTTT. Its protein is CASSFWLVRGNYSNQPQHF. Filled out from reference TRBV5-6 and TRBJ1-5, the complete variable domain reads DAGVTQSPTHLIKTRGQQVTLRCSPKSGHDTVSWYQQALGQGPQFIFQYYEEEERQRGNFPDRFSGHQFPNYSSELNVNALLLGDSALYLCASSFWLVRGNYSNQPQHFGDGTRLSIL.